The present entry profiles one TCR beta chain with its context. The antigen remains undetermined. The data stem from a study of T cell responses to AZD1222 COVID-19 vaccine. Study-wide context: It was second doses at about 4 or about 12 weeks that were pooled.

V was cut by 5 bases and J by 6 bases, with 11 bases left in between. Germline-derived CDR1 and CDR2 are MDHEN and SYDVKM. The CDR3 runs 13 residues. Study-wide findings and caveats: Donor demographics were predominantly white British with a female majority; clonal diversity may be underestimated.

Clones were sequenced by immunoSEQ multiplex PCR, and TCRdb holds only the in-frame ones, with some missing. The profile covers some 180,000 clones, with just under 90% appearing a single time and roughly 6% taken by the ten largest. The V call is TRBV28, the J call TRBJ2-1, with D hard to call. The sequence was obtained from an adult in good health. Specimen: peripheral blood, collected on day 0 of AZD1222 vaccination. DNA for the CDR3: TGTGCCAGCAGTCCCGGGCTGGTCAATGAGCAGTTCTTC. Translating it yields CASSPGLVNEQFF.